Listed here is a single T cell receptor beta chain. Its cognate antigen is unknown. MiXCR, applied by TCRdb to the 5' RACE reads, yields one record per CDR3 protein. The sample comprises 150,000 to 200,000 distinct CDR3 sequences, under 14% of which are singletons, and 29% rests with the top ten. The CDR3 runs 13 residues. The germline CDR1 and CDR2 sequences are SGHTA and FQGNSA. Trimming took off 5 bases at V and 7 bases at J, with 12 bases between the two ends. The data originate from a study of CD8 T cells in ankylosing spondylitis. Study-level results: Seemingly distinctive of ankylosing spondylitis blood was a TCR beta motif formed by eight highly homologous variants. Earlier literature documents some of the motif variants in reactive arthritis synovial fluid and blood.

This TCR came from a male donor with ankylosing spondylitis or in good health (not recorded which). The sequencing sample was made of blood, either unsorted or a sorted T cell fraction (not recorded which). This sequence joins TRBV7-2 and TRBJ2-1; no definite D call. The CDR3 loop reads CASSTVGGNEQFF. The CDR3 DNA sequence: TGTGCCAGCAGCACCGTGGGTGGAAATGAGCAGTTCTTC.